This T cell receptor beta chain was captured in a study of T cells expressing NK-cell markers. Whole-study context: Sequenced donors, eight in total, included seven who were HCMV-seropositive and one who was seronegative.

A remark on this clonotype: Its antigen is unknown.

General study points: These clonotypes also led the CD3+CD56-NKG2C+ fraction in a few donors.

CDR1 and CDR2 from the germline V gene are SGHRS and YFSETQ. The length of the CDR3 is 16 residues. Libraries used 5'RACE template switching adding universal primer site and UMIs. TCRdb reprocessed the 5' RACE reads, keeping one entry per CDR3 protein, no DNA. Its table records approximately 420,000 distinct CDR3 sequences. The sequence was obtained from a woman in her forties or fifties in good health. The J gene is TRBJ2-1, the V gene TRBV5-1; the TCRdb call, TRBD1, lacks DNA for checking. The sample comprised blood T cells: a sorted CD56 or NKG2C T cell subset, CD4+ or CD8+ T cells, or bulk PBMC T cells (not recorded which). CDR3 loop: CASSLRPGTGYNEQFF.